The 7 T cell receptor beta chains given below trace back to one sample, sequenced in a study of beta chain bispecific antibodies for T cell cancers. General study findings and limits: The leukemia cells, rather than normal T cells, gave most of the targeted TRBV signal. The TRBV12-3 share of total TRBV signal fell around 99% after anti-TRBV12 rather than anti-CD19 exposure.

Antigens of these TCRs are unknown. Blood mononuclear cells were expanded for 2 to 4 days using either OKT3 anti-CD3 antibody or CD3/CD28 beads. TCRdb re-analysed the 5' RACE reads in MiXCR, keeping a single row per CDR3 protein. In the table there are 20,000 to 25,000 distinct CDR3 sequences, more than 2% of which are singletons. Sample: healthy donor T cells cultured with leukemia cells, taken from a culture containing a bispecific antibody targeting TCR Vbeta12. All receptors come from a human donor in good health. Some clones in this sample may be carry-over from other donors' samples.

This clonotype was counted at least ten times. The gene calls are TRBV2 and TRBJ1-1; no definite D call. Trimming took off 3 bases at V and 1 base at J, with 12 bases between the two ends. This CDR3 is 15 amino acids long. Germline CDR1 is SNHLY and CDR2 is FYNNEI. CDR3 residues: CASSDGVLANTEAFF. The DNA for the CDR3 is TGTGCCAGCAGTGATGGGGTCTTAGCGAACACTGAAGCTTTCTTT.

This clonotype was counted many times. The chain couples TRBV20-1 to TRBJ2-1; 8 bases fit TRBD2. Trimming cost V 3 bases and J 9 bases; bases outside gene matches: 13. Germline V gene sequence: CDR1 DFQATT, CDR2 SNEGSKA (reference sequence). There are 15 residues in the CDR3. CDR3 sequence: CSASVAGTLRSEQFF. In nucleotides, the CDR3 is TGCAGTGCTAGCGTAGCGGGGACCTTAAGGAGTGAGCAGTTCTTC.

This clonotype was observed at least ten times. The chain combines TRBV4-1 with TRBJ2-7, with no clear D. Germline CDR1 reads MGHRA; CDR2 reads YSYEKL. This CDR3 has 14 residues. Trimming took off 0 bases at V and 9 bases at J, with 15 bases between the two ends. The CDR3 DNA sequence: TGCGCCAGCAGCCAAGAACTCGGGTCTCGCAGGCAGTACTTC. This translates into CASSQELGSRRQYF.

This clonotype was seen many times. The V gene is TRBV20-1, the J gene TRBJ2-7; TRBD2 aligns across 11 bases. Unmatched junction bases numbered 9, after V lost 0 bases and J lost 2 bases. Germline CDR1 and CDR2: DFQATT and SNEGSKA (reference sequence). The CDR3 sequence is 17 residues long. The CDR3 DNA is TGCAGTGCTAGAGATAGGGCTAGCGGGGGGACCCCCTACGAGCAGTACTTC. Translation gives CSARDRASGGTPYEQYF.

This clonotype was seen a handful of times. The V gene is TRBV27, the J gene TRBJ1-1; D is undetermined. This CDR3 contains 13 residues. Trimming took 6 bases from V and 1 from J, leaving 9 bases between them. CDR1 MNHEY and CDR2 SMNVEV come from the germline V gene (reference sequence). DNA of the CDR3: TGTGCCAGCAGCCTCCGGGGGAACACTGAAGCTTTCTTT. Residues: CASSLRGNTEAFF.

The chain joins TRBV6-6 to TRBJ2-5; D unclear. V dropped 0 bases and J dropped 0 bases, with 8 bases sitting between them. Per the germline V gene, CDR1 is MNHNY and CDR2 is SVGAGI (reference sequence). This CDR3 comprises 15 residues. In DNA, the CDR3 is TGTGCCAGCAGTTACTCGTACCGGGACCAAGAGACCCAGTACTTC. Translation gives CASSYSYRDQETQYF.

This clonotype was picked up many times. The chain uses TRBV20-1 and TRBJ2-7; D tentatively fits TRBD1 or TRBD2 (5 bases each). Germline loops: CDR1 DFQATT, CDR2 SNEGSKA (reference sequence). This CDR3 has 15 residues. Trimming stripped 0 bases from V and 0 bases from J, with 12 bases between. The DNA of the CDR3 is TGCAGTGCTAGAGATCGGGACGGTAACTCCTACGAGCAGTACTTC. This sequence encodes CSARDRDGNSYEQYF.